The source of this T cell receptor beta chain is a study of a mutant IDH1 vaccine in newly diagnosed glioma. Study in general: Administration of eight vaccinations to patients took place in weeks 1, 3, 5, 7, 11, 15, 19, 23. Previous treatment comprised radiotherapy, temozolomide, or both, mostly both. Once 4-6 weeks had passed after radiotherapy alone, vaccination started, or it started with temozolomide cycles. Notes on the study in general: Immune responses induced by vaccination arose in approximately 93% of the patients.

Concerning this clone itself: Its antigen is still unknown.

Profiled with immunoSEQ multiplex PCR; TCRdb holds only in-frame clones, not every one. The repertoire has about 130,000 clones, roughly 75% of them found once; the top ten carry 5% to 7%. The time point is: week 11, during vaccination. In every dose of vaccine, 300 ug of mutant IDH1 20-mer peptide was given alongside topical imiquimod. Looked up from germline, CDR1 is SEHNR and CDR2 is FQNEAQ (reference sequence). The CDR3 is made up of 14 amino acids. V was trimmed by 2 bases and J by 4 bases, leaving 11 bases between them. The genes are TRBV7-9 and TRBJ1-1; D gene unclear. The receptor's source is a man in his forties with glioma. Sequenced here: PBMCs, sampled from a glioma patient whose treatment included an IDH1 peptide vaccine. The CDR3, as DNA: TGTGCCAGCAGCTTATCCAGTACTAGCACTGAAGCTTTCTTT. It yields the protein CASSLSSTSTEAFF.